This entry features one T cell receptor (beta chain) sequence. Its antigen is still unknown. Base qualities are not at hand, and no much larger clone is one base apart. Taken from cysteine to phenylalanine, the CDR3 has 16 residues. Kept here is only the CDR3 DNA, which spans 48 bases and is read in frame from base 1. The germline V gene specifies SGHVS as CDR1 and FNYEAQ as CDR2. The junction carries 15 bases between V and J, which are trimmed by 5 bases and 0 bases respectively. At one collaborating source in Seattle, patients were enrolled during active infection and were followed longitudinally through the course of disease. Whole blood was collected in K2EDTA tubes by collaborating institutions according to the institutions' own protocols. For TCRbeta analysis, collaborators shipped samples in one of three forms: frozen whole blood, isolated PBMCs, or DNA extracted from either of those sample types.

The immunoSEQ Assay, a bias-controlled multiplex PCR, was used to amplify TCRbeta CDR3 regions from genomic DNA. The source study handled its data this way. The number of nucleated cells in each sample was estimated by amplification of reference gene primers within the assay. To quantify the absolute abundance of each unique TCRbeta CDR3 rearrangement, sequence reads were collapsed and filtered. For each sample, productive Simpson clonality was calculated as the square root of Simpson's diversity index across productive rearrangements. Drawn from immuneACCESS, this table holds only the in-frame rearrangements with V and J called that TCRdb kept. Clones are partly lost; checked studies trace under half to an unresolved V gene and leave the rest unexplained. V, J and clone size are those of that table, while D and trimming were read from the DNA. The sample profile shows about 60,000 clones; 65% to 90% of them were found once. The ten largest clonotypes hold 10% to 13% of the sample.

The data were obtained in a study of blood T cell repertoires in COVID-19 (dated by TCRdb to the early 2020s). Study-level background: Collaborator samples came from the United States, Italy and Spain and covered acute and convalescent phases of COVID-19. The repertoires were released in a freely available public database meant as a resource for research on the immune response to SARS-CoV-2. Nearly every sample came with metadata listing a de-identified subject ID, COVID-19 status, age in years and sex. Where available, HLA class I and class II types were taken from metadata supplied by the sample provider and were not determined by assay-based typing. The samples were drawn from two sources: the first 160 participants of the ongoing ImmuneRACE study, and fewer than 1,500 subjects contributed by 6 global collaborators. Deeply sampled blood TCRbeta repertoires from subjects exposed to, actively infected with, or recovered from COVID-19 were included in the dataset. The prospective study material was composed of cDNA or gDNA derived from T cells, B-cell-depleted T cells, or PBMCs. The study at large found these results: The amount of clinical and demographic metadata varied by source and participant and was provided uncurated.

The sequenced material came from peripheral blood. The clonotype comes from a man aged 50-60 years with COVID-19, enrolled during active disease. Recombination connected TRBV7-6 to TRBJ2-3; TRBD2 is perhaps the D gene, given 6 matching bases. The nucleotide sequence is TGTGCCAGCAGCACGCTGGGAGGTCGAAGCACAGATACGCAGTATTTT. This sequence encodes CASSTLGGRSTDTQYF.